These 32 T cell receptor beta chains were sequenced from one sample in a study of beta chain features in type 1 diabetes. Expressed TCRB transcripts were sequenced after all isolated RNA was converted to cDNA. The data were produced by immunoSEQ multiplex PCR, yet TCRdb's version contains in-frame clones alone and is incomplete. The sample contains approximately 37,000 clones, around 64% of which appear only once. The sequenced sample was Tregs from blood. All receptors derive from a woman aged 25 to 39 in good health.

The CDR3 DNA reads as TGTGCCAGCAGTCTGAGCGGGAGGGCAAACTACGAGCAGTACTTC. Its translation is CASSLSGRANYEQYF. The chain carries TRBV28 and TRBJ2-5; TRBD2 aligns across 10 bases. The DNA end is a closer match to TRBJ2-7, so the J assignment may be wrong. In germline, CDR1 is MDHEN, CDR2 SYDVKM. This CDR3 has 15 residues.

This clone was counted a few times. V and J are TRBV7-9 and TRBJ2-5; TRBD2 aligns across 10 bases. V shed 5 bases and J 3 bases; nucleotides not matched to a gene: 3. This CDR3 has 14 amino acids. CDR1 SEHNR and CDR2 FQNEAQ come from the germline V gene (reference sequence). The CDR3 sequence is CASSTGLAEETQYF. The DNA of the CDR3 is TGTGCCAGCAGCACCGGACTAGCGGAAGAGACCCAGTACTTC.

The CDR3 DNA reads as TGTGCCAGCAGTCCCGGGACATACTACGAGCAGTACTTC. This codes for CASSPGTYYEQYF. The V gene is TRBV6-1, the J gene TRBJ2-5; D may be TRBD1 (6 bases). The J call may be in error: the DNA end matches TRBJ2-7 better. The V gene's germline CDR1 is MNHNS and CDR2 SASEGT. CDR3 length: 13 amino acids.

The CDR3 nucleotides read TGTGCCAGCAGTTCGCGACAGGGGTTGGGCAATCAGCCCCAGCATTTT. It yields the protein CASSSRQGLGNQPQHF. This chain uses TRBV27 with TRBJ1-5; 8 bases line up with TRBD1. From germline, CDR1 is MNHEY and CDR2 SMNVEV (reference sequence). The V gene end was trimmed by 4 bases and the J gene end by 2 bases; junction bases not matched to a gene: 7. This CDR3 region has 16 residues.

The CDR3 DNA sequence: TGTGCCTGGAGCTCAGGGGGCTGGAATCAGCCCCAGCATTTT. Amino acid sequence: CAWSSGGWNQPQHF. The gene calls are TRBV30 and TRBJ1-5, with 8 bases identical to TRBD1. The CDR3 has 14 amino acids. Germline V gene sequence: CDR1 GTSNPN, CDR2 SVGIG (reference sequence). V lost 3 bases, J lost 4 bases, and 5 bases stayed unmatched.

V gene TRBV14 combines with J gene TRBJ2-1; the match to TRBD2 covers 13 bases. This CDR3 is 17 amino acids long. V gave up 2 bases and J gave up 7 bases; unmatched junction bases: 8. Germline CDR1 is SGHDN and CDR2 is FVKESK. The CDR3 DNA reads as TGTGCCAGCAGCCAACCATGGACTAGCGGGAGTCGGAATGAGCAGTTCTTC. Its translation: CASSQPWTSGSRNEQFF.

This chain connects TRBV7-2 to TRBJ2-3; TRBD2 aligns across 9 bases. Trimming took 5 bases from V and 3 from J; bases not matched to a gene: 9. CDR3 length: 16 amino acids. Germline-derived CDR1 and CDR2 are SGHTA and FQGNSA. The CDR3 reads CASSRFASGKTDTQYF. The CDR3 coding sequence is TGTGCCAGCAGCCGATTCGCTAGCGGGAAAACAGATACGCAGTATTTT.

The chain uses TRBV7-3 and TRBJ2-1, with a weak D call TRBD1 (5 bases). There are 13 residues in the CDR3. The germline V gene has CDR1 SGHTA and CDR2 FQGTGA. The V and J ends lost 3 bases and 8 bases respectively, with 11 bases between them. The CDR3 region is CASSFKGVDEQFF. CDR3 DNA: TGTGCCAGCAGCTTCAAAGGGGTGGATGAGCAGTTCTTC.

In DNA form, the CDR3 reads TGCGCCAGCAGCCAAGTATCCCCCGCTAGCGGGTCCTACGAGCAGTACTTC. This gives the protein CASSQVSPASGSYEQYF. This sequence joins TRBV4-1 and TRBJ2-7, with 8 bases fitting TRBD2. Germline CDR1 is MGHRA and CDR2 is YSYEKL. The CDR3 runs to 17 residues. V lost 1 base to trimming and J lost 1 base; unmatched junction nucleotides: 9.

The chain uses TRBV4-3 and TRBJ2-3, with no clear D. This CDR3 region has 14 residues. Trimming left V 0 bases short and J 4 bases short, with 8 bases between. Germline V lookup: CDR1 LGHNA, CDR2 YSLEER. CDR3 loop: CASSQDSLADTQYF. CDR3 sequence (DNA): TGCGCCAGCAGCCAAGACAGTCTCGCAGATACGCAGTATTTT.

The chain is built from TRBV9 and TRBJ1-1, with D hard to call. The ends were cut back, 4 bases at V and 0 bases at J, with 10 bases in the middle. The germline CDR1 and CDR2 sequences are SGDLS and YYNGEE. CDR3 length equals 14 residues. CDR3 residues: CASSPFGVNTEAFF. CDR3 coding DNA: TGTGCCAGCAGCCCCTTCGGGGTGAACACTGAAGCTTTCTTT.

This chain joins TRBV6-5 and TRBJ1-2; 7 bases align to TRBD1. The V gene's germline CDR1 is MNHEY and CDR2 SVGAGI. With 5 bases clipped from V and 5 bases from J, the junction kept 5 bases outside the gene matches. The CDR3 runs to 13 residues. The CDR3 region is CASSETGMYGYTF. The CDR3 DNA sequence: TGTGCCAGCAGTGAGACAGGGATGTATGGCTACACCTTC.

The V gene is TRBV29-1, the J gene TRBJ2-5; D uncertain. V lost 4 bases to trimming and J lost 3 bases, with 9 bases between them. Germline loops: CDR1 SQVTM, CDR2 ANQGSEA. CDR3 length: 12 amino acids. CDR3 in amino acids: CSVGLAEETQYF. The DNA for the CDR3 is TGCAGCGTTGGTCTGGCGGAAGAGACCCAGTACTTC.

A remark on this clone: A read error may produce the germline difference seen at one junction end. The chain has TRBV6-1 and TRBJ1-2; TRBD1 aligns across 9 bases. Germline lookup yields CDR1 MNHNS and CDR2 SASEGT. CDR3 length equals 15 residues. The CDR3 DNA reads TGTGCCAGCAAGCATGAGCCGGGACAGGGCTATGGCCACACCTTC. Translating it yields CASKHEPGQGYGHTF.

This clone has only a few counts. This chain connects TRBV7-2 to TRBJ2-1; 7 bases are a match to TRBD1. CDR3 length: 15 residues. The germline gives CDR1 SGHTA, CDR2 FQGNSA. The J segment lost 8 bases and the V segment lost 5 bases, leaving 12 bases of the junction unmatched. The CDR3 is CASSVGPTGFDEQFF. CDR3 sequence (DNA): TGTGCCAGCAGCGTAGGACCGACAGGGTTCGATGAGCAGTTCTTC.

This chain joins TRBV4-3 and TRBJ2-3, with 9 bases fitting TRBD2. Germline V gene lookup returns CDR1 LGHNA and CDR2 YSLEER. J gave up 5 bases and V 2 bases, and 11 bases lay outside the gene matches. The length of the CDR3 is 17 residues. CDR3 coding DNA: TGCGCCAGCAGCCAATCTGCGGGAGGGCCGGGGGGAGATACGCAGTATTTT. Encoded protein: CASSQSAGGPGGDTQYF.

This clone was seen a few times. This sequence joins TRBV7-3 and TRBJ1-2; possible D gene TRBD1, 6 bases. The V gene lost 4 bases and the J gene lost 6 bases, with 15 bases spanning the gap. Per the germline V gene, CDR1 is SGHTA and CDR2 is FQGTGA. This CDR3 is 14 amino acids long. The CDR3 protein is CASSSGVGGDGYTF. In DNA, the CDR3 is TGTGCCAGCAGCTCAGGGGTTGGGGGCGATGGCTACACCTTC.

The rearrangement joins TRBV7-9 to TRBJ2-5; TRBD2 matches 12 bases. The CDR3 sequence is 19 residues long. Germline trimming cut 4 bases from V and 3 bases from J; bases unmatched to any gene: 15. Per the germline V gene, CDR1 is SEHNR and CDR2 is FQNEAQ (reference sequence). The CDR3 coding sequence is TGTGCCAGCAGCTCCTGGAGGGCTAGCGGGAGGGATCAAAAAGAGACCCAGTACTTC. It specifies CASSSWRASGRDQKETQYF.

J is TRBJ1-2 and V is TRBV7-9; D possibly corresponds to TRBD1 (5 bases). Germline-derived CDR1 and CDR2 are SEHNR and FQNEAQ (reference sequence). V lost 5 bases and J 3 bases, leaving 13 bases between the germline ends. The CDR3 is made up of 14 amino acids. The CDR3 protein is CASSLRPGYYGYTF. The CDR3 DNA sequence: TGTGCCAGCAGCCTTCGTCCAGGGTACTATGGCTACACCTTC.

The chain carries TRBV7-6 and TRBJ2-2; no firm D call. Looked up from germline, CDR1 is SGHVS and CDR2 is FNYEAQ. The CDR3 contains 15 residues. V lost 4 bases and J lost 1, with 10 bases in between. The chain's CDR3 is CASSSIPGNTGELFF. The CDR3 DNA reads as TGTGCCAGCAGCTCCATACCCGGGAACACCGGGGAGCTGTTTTTT.

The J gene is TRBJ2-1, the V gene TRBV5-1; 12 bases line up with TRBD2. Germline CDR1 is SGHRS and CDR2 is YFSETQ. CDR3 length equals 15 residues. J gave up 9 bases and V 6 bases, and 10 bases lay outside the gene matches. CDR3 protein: CASTTTVLAGGEQFF. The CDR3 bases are TGCGCCAGCACCACTACAGTACTAGCGGGAGGTGAGCAGTTCTTC. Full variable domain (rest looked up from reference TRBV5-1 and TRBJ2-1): KAGVTQTPRYLIKTRGQQVTLSCSPISGHRSVSWYQQTPGQGLQFLFEYFSETQRNKGNFPGRFSGRQFSNSRSEMNVSTLELGDSALYLCASTTTVLAGGEQFFGPGTRLTVL.

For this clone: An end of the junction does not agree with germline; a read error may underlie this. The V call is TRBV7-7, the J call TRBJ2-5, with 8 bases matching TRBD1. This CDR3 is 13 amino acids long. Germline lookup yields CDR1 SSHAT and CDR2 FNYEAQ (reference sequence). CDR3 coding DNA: TGTGCTAGCAGCACGGGACAGGTGGAGACCCAGTACTTC. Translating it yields CASSTGQVETQYF. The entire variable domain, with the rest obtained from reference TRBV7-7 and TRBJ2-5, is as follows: GAGVSQSPRYKVTKRGQDVTLRCDPISSHATLYWYQQALGQGPEFLTYFNYEAQPDKSGLPSDRFSAERPEGSISTLTIQRTEQRDSAMYRCASSTGQVETQYFGPGTRLLVL.

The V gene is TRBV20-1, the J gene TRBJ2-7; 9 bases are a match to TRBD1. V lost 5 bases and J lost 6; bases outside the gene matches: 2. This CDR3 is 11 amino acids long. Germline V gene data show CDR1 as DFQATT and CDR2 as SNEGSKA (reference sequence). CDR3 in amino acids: CSAGTGREQYF. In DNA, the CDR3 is TGCAGTGCTGGGACAGGGCGCGAGCAGTACTTC.

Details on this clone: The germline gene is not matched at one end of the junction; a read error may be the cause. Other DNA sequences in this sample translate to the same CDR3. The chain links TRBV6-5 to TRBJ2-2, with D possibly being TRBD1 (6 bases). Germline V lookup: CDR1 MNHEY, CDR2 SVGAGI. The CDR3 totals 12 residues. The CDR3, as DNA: TGCGCCAGCCGCAGGGGCACCGGGGAGCTGTTTTTT. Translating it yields CASRRGTGELFF.

The CDR3 reads CASSGWGGTYNEQFF. The CDR3 coding sequence is TGTGCCAGCAGCGGGTGGGGGGGCACCTACAATGAGCAGTTCTTC. The chain couples TRBV9 to TRBJ2-1, with D possibly TRBD2 on 7 matching bases. The germline CDR1 and CDR2 sequences are SGDLS and YYNGEE. The CDR3 has 15 residues. Trimming removed 3 bases at V and 2 bases at J, with 12 bases between.

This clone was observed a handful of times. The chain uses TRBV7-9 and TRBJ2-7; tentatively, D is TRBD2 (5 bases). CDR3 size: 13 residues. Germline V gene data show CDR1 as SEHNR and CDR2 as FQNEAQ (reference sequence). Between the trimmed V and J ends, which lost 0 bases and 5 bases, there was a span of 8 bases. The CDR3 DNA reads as TGTGCCAGCAGCTTAGCGGCCGGGAACGAGCAGTACTTC. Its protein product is CASSLAAGNEQYF.

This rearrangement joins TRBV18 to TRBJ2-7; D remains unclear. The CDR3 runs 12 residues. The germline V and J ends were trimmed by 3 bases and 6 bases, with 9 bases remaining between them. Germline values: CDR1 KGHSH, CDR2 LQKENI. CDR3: CASSPEAVEQYF. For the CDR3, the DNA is TGTGCCAGCTCACCCGAGGCAGTCGAGCAGTACTTC.

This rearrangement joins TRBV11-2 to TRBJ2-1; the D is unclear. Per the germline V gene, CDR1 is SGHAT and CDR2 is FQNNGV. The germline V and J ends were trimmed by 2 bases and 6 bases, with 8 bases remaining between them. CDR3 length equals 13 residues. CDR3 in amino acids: CASSLSPVNEQFF. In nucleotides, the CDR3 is TGTGCCAGCAGCTTAAGCCCGGTCAATGAGCAGTTCTTC.

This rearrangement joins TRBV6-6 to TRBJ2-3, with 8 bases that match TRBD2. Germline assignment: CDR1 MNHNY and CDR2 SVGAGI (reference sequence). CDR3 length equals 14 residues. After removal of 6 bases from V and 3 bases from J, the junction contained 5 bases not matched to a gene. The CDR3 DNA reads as TGTGCCAGCAGAAGCGGGAGTTTAACAGATACGCAGTATTTT. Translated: CASRSGSLTDTQYF.

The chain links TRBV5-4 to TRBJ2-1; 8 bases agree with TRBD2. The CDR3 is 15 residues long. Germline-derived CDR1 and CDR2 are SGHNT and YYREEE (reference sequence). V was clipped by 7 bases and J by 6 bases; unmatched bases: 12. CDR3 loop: CASRGGLAVFNEQFF. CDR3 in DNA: TGTGCCAGCCGGGGGGGGCTAGCGGTTTTCAATGAGCAGTTCTTC.

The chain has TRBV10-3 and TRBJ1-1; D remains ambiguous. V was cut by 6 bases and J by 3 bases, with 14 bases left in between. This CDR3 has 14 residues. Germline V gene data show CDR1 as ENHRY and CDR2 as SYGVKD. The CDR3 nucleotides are TGTGCCATCAGGGCCACCCCCTCTGACACTGAAGCTTTCTTT. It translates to CAIRATPSDTEAFF.

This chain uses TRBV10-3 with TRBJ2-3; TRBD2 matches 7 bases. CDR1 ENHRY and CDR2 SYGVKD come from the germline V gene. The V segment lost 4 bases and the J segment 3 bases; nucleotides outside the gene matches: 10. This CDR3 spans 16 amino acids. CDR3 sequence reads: CAISGSTGLPTDTQYF. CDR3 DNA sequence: TGTGCCATCAGTGGATCTACGGGACTACCTACAGATACGCAGTATTTT.